This T cell receptor beta chain was retrieved from a study of T cell responses to AZD1222 COVID-19 vaccine. CDR1 and CDR2 (germline): SQVTM, ANQGSEA. V shed 7 bases and J shed 1 base, with 13 bases lying between them. The CDR3 is 13 amino acids. TCRdb's copy holds only in-frame clones and misses some; the assay was immunoSEQ multiplex PCR. This table has some 100,000 clones, 75% to 95% appearing once. The genes are TRBV29-1 and TRBJ1-1, with a tentative D call TRBD1 (6 bases). The receptor's source is an adult in good health. The source was peripheral blood, collected on day 0 of AZD1222 vaccination. CDR3 amino acids: CSAAQGTNTEAFF. The DNA for the CDR3 is TGCAGCGCAGCGCAGGGGACGAACACTGAAGCTTTCTTT.